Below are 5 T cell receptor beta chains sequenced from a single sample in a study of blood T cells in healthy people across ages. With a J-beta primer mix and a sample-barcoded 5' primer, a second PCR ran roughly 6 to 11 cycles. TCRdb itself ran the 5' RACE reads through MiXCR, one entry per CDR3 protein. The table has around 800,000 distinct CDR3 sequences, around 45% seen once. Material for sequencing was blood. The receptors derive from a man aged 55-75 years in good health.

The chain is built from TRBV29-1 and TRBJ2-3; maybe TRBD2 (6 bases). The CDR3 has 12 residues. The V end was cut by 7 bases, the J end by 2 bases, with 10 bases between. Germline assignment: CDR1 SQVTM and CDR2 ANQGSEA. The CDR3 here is CSARDFTDTQYF. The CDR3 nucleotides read TGCAGCGCCCGGGACTTCACAGATACGCAGTATTTT.

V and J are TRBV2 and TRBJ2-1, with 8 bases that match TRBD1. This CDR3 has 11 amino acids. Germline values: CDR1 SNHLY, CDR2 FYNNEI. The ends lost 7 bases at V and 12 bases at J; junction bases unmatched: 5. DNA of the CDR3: TGTGCCAGCAATACAGGGGGAGGGCAGTTCTTC. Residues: CASNTGGGQFF. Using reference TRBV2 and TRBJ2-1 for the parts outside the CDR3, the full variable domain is EPEVTQTPSHQVTQMGQEVILRCVPISNHLYFYWYRQILGQKVEFLVSFYNNEISEKSEIFDDQFSVERPDGSNFTLKIRSTKLEDSAMYFCASNTGGGQFFGPGTRLTVL.

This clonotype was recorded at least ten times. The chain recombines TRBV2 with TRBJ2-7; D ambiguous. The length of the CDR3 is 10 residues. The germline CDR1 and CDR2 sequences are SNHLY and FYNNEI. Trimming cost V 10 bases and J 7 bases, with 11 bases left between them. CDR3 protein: CATAVGEQYF. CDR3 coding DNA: TGTGCCACCGCGGTTGGGGAGCAGTACTTC.

The CDR3 reads CASRVGGANTGELFF. The CDR3 DNA is TGTGCCAGCAGGGTCGGCGGAGCGAACACCGGGGAGCTGTTTTTT. The rearrangement joins TRBV7-2 to TRBJ2-2; D gene ambiguous. CDR1 is SGHTA, CDR2 FQGNSA, per germline. V was cut by 6 bases and J by 0 bases, with 11 bases left in between. The CDR3 consists of 15 residues.

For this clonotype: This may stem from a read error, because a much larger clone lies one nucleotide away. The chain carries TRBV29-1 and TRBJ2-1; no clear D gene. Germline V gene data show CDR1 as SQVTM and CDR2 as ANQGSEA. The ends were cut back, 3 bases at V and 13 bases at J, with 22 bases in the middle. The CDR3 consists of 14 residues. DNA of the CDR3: TGCAGCGTTGATAGCCAAACTAAGAGAAAGACCCAGTTCTTC. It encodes CSVDSQTKRKTQFF.